Each of the 12 T cell receptor beta chains below was sequenced from the same sample in a study of cytomegalovirus exposure and HLA in healthy donors. PCR amplification relied on 60 Vbeta primers (plus 13 Jbeta primers). Libraries were prepared by immunoSEQ multiplex PCR; TCRdb keeps only in-frame clonotypes and omits some of them. The sample lists 150,000 to 200,000 clones; roughly 85% were seen once. The specimen sequenced was PBMCs. The receptors shown here come from a woman aged 40 to 55 in good health and CMV-seronegative.

This clone occurred once. This chain links TRBV5-1 with TRBJ2-5; D might be TRBD2 (6 bases). Trimming cost V 5 bases and J 4 bases, with 15 bases left between them. There are 14 residues in the CDR3. CDR1 is SGHRS, CDR2 YFSETQ, per germline. CDR3 DNA: TGCGCCAGCAGTTCGGAGGGCCGGGGAGAGACCCAGTACTTC. Amino acids: CASSSEGRGETQYF.

This chain uses TRBV5-1 with TRBJ2-1, with 9 bases lining up with TRBD2. The junction had 6 bases not matched to a gene; V was cut back by 1 base and J by 7 bases. CDR1 is SGHRS, CDR2 YFSETQ, per germline. This CDR3 has 15 residues. CDR3 bases: TGCGCCAGCAGCTTGAGCCTAGCGGGGCGGAATGAGCAGTTCTTC. It encodes CASSLSLAGRNEQFF. Full variable domain (outside the CDR3, taken from reference TRBV5-1 and TRBJ2-1): KAGVTQTPRYLIKTRGQQVTLSCSPISGHRSVSWYQQTPGQGLQFLFEYFSETQRNKGNFPGRFSGRQFSNSRSEMNVSTLELGDSALYLCASSLSLAGRNEQFFGPGTRLTVL.

The chain has TRBV5-1 and TRBJ1-4; D uncertain. Per germline, CDR1 SGHRS and CDR2 YFSETQ. V was clipped by 3 bases and J by 8 bases, with 5 bases between them. CDR3 size: 11 residues. CDR3 DNA: TGCGCCAGCAGCTCGGGAGAAAAACTGTTTTTT. This codes for CASSSGEKLFF. The variable domain in full, with the rest retrieved from reference TRBV5-1 and TRBJ1-4, is KAGVTQTPRYLIKTRGQQVTLSCSPISGHRSVSWYQQTPGQGLQFLFEYFSETQRNKGNFPGRFSGRQFSNSRSEMNVSTLELGDSALYLCASSSGEKLFFGSGTQLSVL.

The chain combines TRBV6-6 with TRBJ2-1; 7 bases agree with TRBD1. The CDR3 consists of 14 residues. Per the germline V gene, CDR1 is MNHNY and CDR2 is SVGAGI (reference sequence). J lost 7 bases, V lost 9 bases, and 12 bases had no gene match. In DNA, the CDR3 is TGTGCCAGTGGAACCCGACAGGGAATAAATGAGCAGTTCTTC. This sequence encodes CASGTRQGINEQFF.

V and J are TRBV5-8 and TRBJ2-4, with 8 positions matching TRBD1. V trimming: 0 bases; J trimming: 0 bases; junction bases outside the gene matches: 2. The CDR3 contains 16 residues. Germline V lookup: CDR1 SGHTS, CDR2 YDEGEE. DNA for the CDR3: TGTGCCAGCAGCTTGGTAGACAGGGGAGCCAAAAACATTCAGTACTTC. This encodes CASSLVDRGAKNIQYF.

The genes are TRBV27 and TRBJ2-1; D uncertain. Germline CDR1 MNHEY, CDR2 SMNVEV (reference sequence). With 5 bases removed from V and 7 bases from J, the gap between germline ends came to 18 bases. CDR3 length equals 15 residues. CDR3 amino acids: CASSARALVVNEQFF. The CDR3 nucleotides read TGTGCCAGCAGTGCCCGAGCCTTAGTAGTTAATGAGCAGTTCTTC.

The rearrangement joins TRBV30 to TRBJ1-2, with D hard to call. Trimming left V 2 bases short and J 4 bases short, with 14 bases between. This CDR3 is built from 14 residues. Germline lookup yields CDR1 GTSNPN and CDR2 SVGIG (reference sequence). The CDR3 here is CAWSNRRNPYGYTF. The CDR3 DNA follows: TGTGCCTGGAGTAACCGGCGGAACCCCTATGGCTACACCTTC.

The rearrangement links TRBV9 to TRBJ2-3; 14 nucleotides match TRBD2. Germline trimming cut 5 bases from V and 5 bases from J; bases unmatched to any gene: 16. The CDR3 is 19 residues long. Germline-derived CDR1 and CDR2 are SGDLS and YYNGEE. The CDR3 DNA sequence: TGTGCCAGCAGTGCTTCTTCGGGACTAGCGGGAGAACGTGTAGATACGCAGTATTTT. Amino acids: CASSASSGLAGERVDTQYF.

V usage is TRBV19 and J usage is TRBJ2-5; D remains unclear. Germline V gene lookup returns CDR1 LNHDA and CDR2 SQIVND (reference sequence). V lost 1 base to trimming and J lost 3 bases, with 9 bases between them. This CDR3 is built from 14 residues. The CDR3 spells CASSIGGNKETQYF. In DNA, the CDR3 is TGTGCCAGTAGTATAGGCGGAAATAAAGAGACCCAGTACTTC. Looking up the rest from reference TRBV19 and TRBJ2-5 gives the full variable domain: DGGITQSPKYLFRKEGQNVTLSCEQNLNHDAMYWYRQDPGQGLRLIYYSQIVNDFQKGDIAEGYSVSREKKESFPLTVTSAQKNPTAFYLCASSIGGNKETQYFGPGTRLLVL.

J is TRBJ2-7 and V is TRBV30; no firm D call. Germline-derived CDR1 and CDR2 are GTSNPN and SVGIG (reference sequence). The CDR3 covers 12 residues. V lost 8 bases and J 0 bases, leaving 11 bases between the germline ends. CDR3 DNA sequence: TGTGCCAGTCTAGTGGCCTCCTACGAGCAGTACTTC. Protein product: CASLVASYEQYF.

V is TRBV5-1 and J is TRBJ2-2, with 9 nucleotides matching TRBD2. The germline V gene encodes CDR1 SGHRS and CDR2 YFSETQ. V lost 4 bases and J lost 5; bases outside the gene matches: 3. This CDR3 contains 14 residues. DNA of the CDR3: TGCGCCAGCAGCGTGCGGGGGGGTACCGGGGAGCTGTTTTTT. This encodes CASSVRGGTGELFF.

The CDR3 DNA reads TGTGCCTGGAGTAGAAGGACAAGGGAGACCCAGTACTTC. Translating gives CAWSRRTRETQYF. The V call is TRBV30, the J call TRBJ2-5; D is perhaps TRBD1 (5 bases). The CDR3 runs 13 residues. The V end lost 2 bases, the J end lost 5 bases, and 12 bases lay between the germline ends. Per the germline V gene, CDR1 is GTSNPN and CDR2 is SVGIG (reference sequence).